The T cell receptor beta chain under discussion was sequenced for a study of blood T cell repertoires in COVID-19. As for the study in general: T cells, B-cell-depleted T cells, or PBMCs provided the cDNA or gDNA that served as material.

Authors' processing steps: Counts of nucleated cells, estimated from reference gene primer amplification, were obtained. Clones were sequenced by immunoSEQ multiplex PCR, and TCRdb holds only the in-frame ones, with some missing. The V and J calls and the clone size are those of that table, but D and trimming were determined from the DNA. Of 350,000 to 400,000 clones in the sample, 75% to 90% were seen once. Enrolment of Seattle patients took place during active infection, and they were followed longitudinally. CDR3 length: 14 amino acids. V lost 1 base and J 0 bases, leaving 7 bases between the germline ends. CDR1 and CDR2 (germline): SGHRS, YFSETQ. As for this clone: Within the sample, other DNA sequences also encode this same CDR3.

Sequencing was carried out using peripheral blood. This chain joins TRBV5-1 and TRBJ1-1; tentatively, D is TRBD1 (5 bases). This TCR came from a woman aged 55 to 70 with COVID-19, enrolled during active disease. The CDR3 reads CASSLQGMNTEAFF. For the CDR3, the DNA is TGCGCCAGCAGCTTGCAGGGAATGAACACTGAAGCTTTCTTT.